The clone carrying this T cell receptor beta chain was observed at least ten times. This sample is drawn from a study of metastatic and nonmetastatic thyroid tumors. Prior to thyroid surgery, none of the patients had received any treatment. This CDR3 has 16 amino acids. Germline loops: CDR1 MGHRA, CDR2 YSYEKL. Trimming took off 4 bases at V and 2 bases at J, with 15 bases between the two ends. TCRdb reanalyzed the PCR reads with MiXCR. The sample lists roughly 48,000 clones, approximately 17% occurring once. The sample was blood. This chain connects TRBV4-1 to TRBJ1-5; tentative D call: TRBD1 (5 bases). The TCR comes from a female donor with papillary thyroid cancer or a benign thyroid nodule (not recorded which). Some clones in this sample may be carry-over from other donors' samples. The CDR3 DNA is TGCGCCAGCAGCCGGCTGGGGACTAACCGCAATCAGCCCCAGCATTTT. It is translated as CASSRLGTNRNQPQHF.